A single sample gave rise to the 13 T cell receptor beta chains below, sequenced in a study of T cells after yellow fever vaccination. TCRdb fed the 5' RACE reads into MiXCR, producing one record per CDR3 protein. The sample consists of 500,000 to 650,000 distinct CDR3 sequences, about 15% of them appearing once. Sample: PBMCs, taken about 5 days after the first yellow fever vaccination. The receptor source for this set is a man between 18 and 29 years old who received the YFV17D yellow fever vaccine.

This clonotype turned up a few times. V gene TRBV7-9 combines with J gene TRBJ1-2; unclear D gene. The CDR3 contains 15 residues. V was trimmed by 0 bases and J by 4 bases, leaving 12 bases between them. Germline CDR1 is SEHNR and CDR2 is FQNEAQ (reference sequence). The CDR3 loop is CASSLAVRLPYGYTF. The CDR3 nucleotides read TGTGCCAGCAGCTTAGCCGTCCGACTCCCCTATGGCTACACCTTC.

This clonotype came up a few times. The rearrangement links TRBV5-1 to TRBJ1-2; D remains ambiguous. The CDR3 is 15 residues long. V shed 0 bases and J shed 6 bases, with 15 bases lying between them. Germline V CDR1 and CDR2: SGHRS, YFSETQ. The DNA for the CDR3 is TGCGCCAGCAGCTTGGGTGCAGGCCCGGGGAATGGCTACACCTTC. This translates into CASSLGAGPGNGYTF.

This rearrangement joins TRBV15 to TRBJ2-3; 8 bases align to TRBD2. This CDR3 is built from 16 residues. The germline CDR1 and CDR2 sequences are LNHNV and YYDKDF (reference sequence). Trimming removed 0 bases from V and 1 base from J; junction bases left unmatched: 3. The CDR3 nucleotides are TGTGCCACCAGCAGAGATAGGCGGGGGGGCACAGATACGCAGTATTTT. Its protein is CATSRDRRGGTDTQYF. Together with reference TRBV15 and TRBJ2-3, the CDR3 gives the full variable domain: DAMVIQNPRYQVTQFGKPVTLSCSQTLNHNVMYWYQQKSSQAPKLLFHYYDKDFNNEADTPDNFQSRRPNTSFCFLDIRSPGLGDTAMYLCATSRDRRGGTDTQYFGPGTRLTVL.

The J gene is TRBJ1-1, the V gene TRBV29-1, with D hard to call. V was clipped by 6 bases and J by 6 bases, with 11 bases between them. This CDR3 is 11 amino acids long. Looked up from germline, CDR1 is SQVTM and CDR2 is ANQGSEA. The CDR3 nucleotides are TGCAGCGTCCGCTGGACGTCTGAAGCTTTCTTT. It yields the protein CSVRWTSEAFF.

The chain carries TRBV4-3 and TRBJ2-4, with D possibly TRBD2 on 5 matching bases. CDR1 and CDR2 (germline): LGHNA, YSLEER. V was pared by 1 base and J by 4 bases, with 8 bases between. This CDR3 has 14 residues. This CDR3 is CASSQAGWKNIQYF. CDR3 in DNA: TGCGCCAGCAGCCAAGCGGGGTGGAAAAACATTCAGTACTTC.

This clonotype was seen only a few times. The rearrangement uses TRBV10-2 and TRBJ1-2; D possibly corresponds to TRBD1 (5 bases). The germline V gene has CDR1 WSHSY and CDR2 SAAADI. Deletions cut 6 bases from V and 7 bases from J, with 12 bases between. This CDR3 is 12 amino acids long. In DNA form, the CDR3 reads TGCGCCAGCAGAAACCAGGGTCGTGGCTACACCTTC. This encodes CASRNQGRGYTF.

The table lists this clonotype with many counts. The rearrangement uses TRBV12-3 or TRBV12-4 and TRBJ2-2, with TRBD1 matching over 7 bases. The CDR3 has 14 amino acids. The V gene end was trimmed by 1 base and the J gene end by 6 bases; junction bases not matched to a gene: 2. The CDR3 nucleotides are TGTGCCAGCAGTTTAGACAGGGGCTCCGGGGAGCTGTTTTTT. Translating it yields CASSLDRGSGELFF.

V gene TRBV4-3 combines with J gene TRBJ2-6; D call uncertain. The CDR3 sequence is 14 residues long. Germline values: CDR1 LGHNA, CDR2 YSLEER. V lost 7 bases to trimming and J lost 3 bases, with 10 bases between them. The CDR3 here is CASTWLSGANVLTF. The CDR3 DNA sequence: TGCGCCAGCACTTGGTTAAGTGGGGCCAACGTCCTGACTTTC.

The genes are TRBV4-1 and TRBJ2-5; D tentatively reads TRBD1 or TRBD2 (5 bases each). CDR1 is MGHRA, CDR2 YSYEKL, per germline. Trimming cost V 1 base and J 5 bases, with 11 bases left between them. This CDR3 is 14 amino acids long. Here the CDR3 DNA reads TGCGCCAGCAGCCAAGGGTACAGGAGGGAGACCCAGTACTTC. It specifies CASSQGYRRETQYF.

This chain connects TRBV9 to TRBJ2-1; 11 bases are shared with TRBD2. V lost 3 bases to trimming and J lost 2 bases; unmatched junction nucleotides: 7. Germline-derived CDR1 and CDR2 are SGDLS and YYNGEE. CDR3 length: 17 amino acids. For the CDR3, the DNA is TGTGCCAGCAGCGGAGCTAGCGGGGGGATCCCCTACAATGAGCAGTTCTTC. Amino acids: CASSGASGGIPYNEQFF.

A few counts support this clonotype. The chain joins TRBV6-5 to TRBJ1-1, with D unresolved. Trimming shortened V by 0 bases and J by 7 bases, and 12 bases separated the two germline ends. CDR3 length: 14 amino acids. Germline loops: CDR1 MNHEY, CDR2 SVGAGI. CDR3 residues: CASSYSTRVDEAFF. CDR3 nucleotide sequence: TGTGCCAGCAGTTACTCGACTAGGGTTGATGAAGCTTTCTTT.

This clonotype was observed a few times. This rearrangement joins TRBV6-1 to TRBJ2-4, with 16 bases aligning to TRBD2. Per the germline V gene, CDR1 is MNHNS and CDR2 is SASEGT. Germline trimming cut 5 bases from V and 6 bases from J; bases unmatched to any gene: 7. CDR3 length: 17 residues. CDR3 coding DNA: TGTGCCAGCAGTCGGGGACTAGCGGGGGGGCCAGGAAACATTCAGTACTTC. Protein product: CASSRGLAGGPGNIQYF.

The DNA for the CDR3 is TGTGCCAGCAGCTTAGTTGGATGGGACAATCAGCCCCAGCATTTT. Its protein product is CASSLVGWDNQPQHF. The chain carries TRBV7-2 and TRBJ1-5; D is unresolved. CDR3 length equals 15 residues. The germline V gene encodes CDR1 SGHTA and CDR2 FQGNSA. V was trimmed by 1 base and J by 3 bases, leaving 10 bases between them.